This T cell receptor (beta chain) was retrieved from a study of Ad26.COV2.S vaccination and SARS-CoV-2 variants. Method: immunoSEQ multiplex PCR; TCRdb's copy keeps in-frame clones and lacks some. Of hundreds of thousands of clones listed, roughly 89% are singletons. This clone showed up many times. The treatment is: 19 received Ad26.COV2.S at low or high dose, single or two shots; five or six received placebo; per-sample allocation not given. Sampling took place 63 days after the first vaccine or placebo injection. The receptor's source is a person aged 18 to 59 who received the Ad26.COV2.S COVID-19 vaccine or a placebo. The sample in question was peripheral blood, obtained in a trial of Ad26.COV2.S vaccine versus placebo.

CDR3 sequence reads: CASSLPTAGVAGSGELFF. In nucleotides, the CDR3 is TGTGCCAGCAGCTTACCAACTGCCGGGGTAGCGGGATCCGGGGAGCTGTTTTTT. The rearrangement links TRBV7-2 to TRBJ2-2; 8 bases fit TRBD2. The length of the CDR3 is 18 residues. Per germline, CDR1 SGHTA and CDR2 FQGNSA. J gave up 6 bases and V 2 bases, and 14 bases lay outside the gene matches.